These T cell receptor beta chains were read from a single sample in a study of T cell responses to AZD1222 COVID-19 vaccine. TCRdb's copy holds only in-frame clones and misses some; the assay was immunoSEQ multiplex PCR. The repertoire holds approximately 110,000 clones, with roughly 86% as singletons. The source material was peripheral blood, sampled on day 0 of AZD1222 vaccination. The receptors were gathered from an adult in good health. CDR3s include the opening cysteine and the closing phenylalanine or tryptophan. A D gene is named only where the DNA matches it firmly. A clone size is listed for some rows: how often the clone was seen (once, few, many), or a class if it is expanded.

J | size | D | V | CDR3 | DNA
TRBJ1-5 | . | TRBD1 | TRBV6-5 | CASRSRTGGTQPQHF | TGTGCCAGCAGATCTAGGACAGGGGGCACTCAGCCCCAGCATTTT
TRBJ2-2 | . | TRBD1 | TRBV7-9 | CASSPSGTGLTGELFF | TGTGCCAGCAGCCCGTCCGGGACAGGCCTGACCGGGGAGCTGTTTTTT
TRBJ2-7 | . | TRBD1 | TRBV6-1 | CASSEAPGQGAEEQYF | TGTGCCAGCAGTGAAGCTCCGGGACAGGGGGCCGAAGAGCAGTACTTC
TRBJ1-2 | . | . | TRBV6-5 | CASSYLPGTNGYTF | TGTGCCAGCAGTTACCTCCCCGGGACCAATGGCTACACCTTC
TRBJ1-6 | . | . | TRBV23-1 | CAIRGGGVLGSPLHF | TGCGCCATCAGGGGTGGGGGGGTTCTAGGCTCACCCCTCCACTTT
TRBJ1-2 | . | . | TRBV7-6 | CASSPNEGNYGYTF | TGTGCCAGCAGCCCAAATGAGGGCAACTATGGCTACACCTTC
TRBJ1-6 | . | . | TRBV28 | CASRPLGGFNSPLHF | TGTGCCAGCAGACCCCTAGGGGGATTTAATTCACCCCTCCACTTT
TRBJ1-1 | . | . | TRBV4-1 | CASSPAELSEAFF | TGCGCCAGCAGCCCAGCGGAGCTCTCTGAAGCTTTCTTT
TRBJ1-1 | . | . | TRBV19 | CASSAGNTEAFF | TGTGCCAGTAGTGCGGGTAACACTGAAGCTTTCTTT
TRBJ1-2 | . | . | TRBV5-1 | CASSEEAGQGYTF | TGCGCCAGCAGCGAGGAGGCTGGCCAGGGCTACACCTTC
TRBJ2-5 | . | TRBD2 | TRBV5-6 | CASSPYSGGSPETQYF | TGTGCCAGCAGCCCGTATAGCGGGGGATCTCCGGAGACCCAGTACTTC
TRBJ2-3 | . | TRBD1 | TRBV7-9 | CASSLRARDRGPEDTQYF | TGTGCCAGCAGCTTAAGGGCCCGGGACAGGGGCCCCGAGGATACGCAGTATTTT
TRBJ2-1 | many | TRBD2 | TRBV25-1 | CASSVDGTTESYNEQFF | TGTGCCAGCAGTGTAGACGGGACTACAGAAAGCTACAATGAGCAGTTCTTC
TRBJ1-1 | once | . | TRBV3-1/TRBV3-2 | CASSRGGGTEAFF | TGTGCCAGCAGCCGAGGGGGAGGCACTGAAGCTTTCTTT
TRBJ2-7 | . | TRBD1 | TRBV6-5 | CASRQGARIYEQYF | TGTGCCAGCAGGCAGGGGGCACGCATTTACGAGCAGTACTTC
TRBJ2-6 | . | . | TRBV5-1 | CASSPGASGANVLTF | TGCGCCAGCAGCCCGGGGGCCTCTGGGGCCAACGTCCTGACTTTC
TRBJ2-2 | . | . | TRBV19 | CASKDVGANTGELFF | TGTGCCAGTAAGGATGTGGGAGCGAACACCGGGGAGCTGTTTTTT
TRBJ1-1 | once | TRBD1 | TRBV3-1/TRBV3-2 | CASSQDGTGAEAFF | TGTGCCAGCAGCCAAGATGGGACAGGGGCCGAAGCTTTCTTT
TRBJ1-1 | . | TRBD1 | TRBV30 | CAWRRERGPRTEAFF | TGTGCCTGGAGAAGAGAAAGGGGGCCAAGGACTGAAGCTTTCTTT
TRBJ2-2 | once | . | TRBV3-1/TRBV3-2 | CASSRTGELFF | TGTGCCAGCAGCCGGACCGGGGAGCTGTTTTTT
TRBJ1-3 | . | . | TRBV12-3/TRBV12-4 | CASTPSGNTIYF | TGTGCCAGCACCCCCTCTGGAAACACCATATATTTT
TRBJ2-7 | few | TRBD1 | TRBV18 | CASSSTGTGGNEQYF | TGTGCCAGCTCGTCAACCGGGACAGGGGGTAACGAGCAGTACTTC